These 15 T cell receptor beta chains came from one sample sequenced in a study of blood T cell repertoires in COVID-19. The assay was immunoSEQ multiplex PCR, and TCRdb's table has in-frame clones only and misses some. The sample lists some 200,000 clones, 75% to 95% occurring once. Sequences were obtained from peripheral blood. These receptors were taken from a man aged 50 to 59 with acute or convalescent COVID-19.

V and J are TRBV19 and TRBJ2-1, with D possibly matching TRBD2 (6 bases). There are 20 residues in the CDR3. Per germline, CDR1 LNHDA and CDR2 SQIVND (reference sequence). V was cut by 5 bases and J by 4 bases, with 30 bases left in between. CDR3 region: CASSVGFGARGFVVYNEQFF. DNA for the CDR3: TGTGCCAGTAGTGTGGGATTTGGGGCGCGGGGATTCGTAGTTTACAATGAGCAGTTCTTC.

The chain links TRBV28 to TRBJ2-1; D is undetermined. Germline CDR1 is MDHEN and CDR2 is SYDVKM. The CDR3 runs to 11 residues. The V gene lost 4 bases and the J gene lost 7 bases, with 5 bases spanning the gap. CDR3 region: CASSYWNEQFF. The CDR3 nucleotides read TGTGCCAGCAGTTACTGGAATGAGCAGTTCTTC.

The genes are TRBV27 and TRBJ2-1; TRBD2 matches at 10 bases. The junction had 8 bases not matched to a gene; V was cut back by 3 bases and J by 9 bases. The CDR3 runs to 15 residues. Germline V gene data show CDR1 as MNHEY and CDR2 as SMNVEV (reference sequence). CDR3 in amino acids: CASSFVSGGLGEQFF. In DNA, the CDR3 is TGTGCCAGCAGTTTCGTTAGCGGGGGGTTGGGTGAGCAGTTCTTC.

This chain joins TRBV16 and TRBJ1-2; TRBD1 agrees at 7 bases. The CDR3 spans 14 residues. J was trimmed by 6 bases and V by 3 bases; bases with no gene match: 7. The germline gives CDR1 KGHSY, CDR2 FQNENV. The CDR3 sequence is CASSQLTGANGYTF. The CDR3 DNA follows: TGTGCCAGCAGCCAGCTAACAGGGGCCAATGGCTACACCTTC. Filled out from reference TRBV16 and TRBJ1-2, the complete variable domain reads GEEVAQTPKHLVRGEGQKAKLYCAPIKGHSYVFWYQQVLKNEFKFLISFQNENVFDETGMPKERFSAKCLPNSPCSLEIQATKLEDSAVYFCASSQLTGANGYTFGSGTRLTVV.

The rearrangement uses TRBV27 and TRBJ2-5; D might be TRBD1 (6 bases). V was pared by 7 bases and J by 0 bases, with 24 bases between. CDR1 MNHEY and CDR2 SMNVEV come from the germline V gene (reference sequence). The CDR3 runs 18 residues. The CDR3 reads CASNRYGKQGIYQETQYF. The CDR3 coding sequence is TGTGCCAGCAACCGATATGGGAAACAGGGCATCTACCAAGAGACCCAGTACTTC.

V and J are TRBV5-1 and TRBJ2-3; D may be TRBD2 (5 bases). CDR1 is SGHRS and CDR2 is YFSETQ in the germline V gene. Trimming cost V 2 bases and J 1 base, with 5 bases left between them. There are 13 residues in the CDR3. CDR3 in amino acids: CASSLAGTDTQYF. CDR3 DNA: TGCGCCAGCAGCTTAGCGGGCACAGATACGCAGTATTTT.

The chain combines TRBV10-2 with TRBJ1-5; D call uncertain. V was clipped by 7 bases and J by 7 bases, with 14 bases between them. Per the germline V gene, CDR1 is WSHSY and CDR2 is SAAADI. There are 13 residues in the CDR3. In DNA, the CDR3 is TGCGCCAGCACGGTTGAGGAAGGCCAGCCCCAGCATTTT. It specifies CASTVEEGQPQHF.

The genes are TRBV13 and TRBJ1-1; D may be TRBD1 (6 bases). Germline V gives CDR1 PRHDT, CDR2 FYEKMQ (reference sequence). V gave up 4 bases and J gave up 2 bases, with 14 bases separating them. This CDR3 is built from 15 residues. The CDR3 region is CASSSSGGLNTEAFF. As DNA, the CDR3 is TGTGCCAGCAGCTCGAGCGGGGGCCTTAACACTGAAGCTTTCTTT.

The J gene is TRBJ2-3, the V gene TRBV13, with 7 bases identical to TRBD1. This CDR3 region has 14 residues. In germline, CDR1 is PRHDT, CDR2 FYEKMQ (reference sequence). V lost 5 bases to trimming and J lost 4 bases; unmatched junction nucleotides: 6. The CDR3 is CASSRRQGADTQYF. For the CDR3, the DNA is TGTGCCAGCAGCAGAAGACAGGGCGCAGATACGCAGTATTTT.

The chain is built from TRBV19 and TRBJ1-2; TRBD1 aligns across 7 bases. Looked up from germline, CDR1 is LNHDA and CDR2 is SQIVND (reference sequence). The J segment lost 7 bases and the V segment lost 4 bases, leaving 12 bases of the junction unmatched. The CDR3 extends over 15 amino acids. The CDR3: CASSTATGLFLGYTF. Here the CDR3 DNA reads TGTGCCAGTAGTACCGCGACAGGGTTGTTCCTTGGCTACACCTTC. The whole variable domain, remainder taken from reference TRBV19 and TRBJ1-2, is DGGITQSPKYLFRKEGQNVTLSCEQNLNHDAMYWYRQDPGQGLRLIYYSQIVNDFQKGDIAEGYSVSREKKESFPLTVTSAQKNPTAFYLCASSTATGLFLGYTFGSGTRLTVV.

The CDR3 region has the DNA TGTGCCAGCAGCTCTAGCGGGGGGTTCAATGAGCAGTTCTTC. This sequence encodes CASSSSGGFNEQFF. The chain combines TRBV7-2 with TRBJ2-1; the match to TRBD2 covers 11 bases. This CDR3 comprises 14 residues. V shed 4 bases and J 6 bases; nucleotides not matched to a gene: 2. Per germline, CDR1 SGHTA and CDR2 FQGNSA.

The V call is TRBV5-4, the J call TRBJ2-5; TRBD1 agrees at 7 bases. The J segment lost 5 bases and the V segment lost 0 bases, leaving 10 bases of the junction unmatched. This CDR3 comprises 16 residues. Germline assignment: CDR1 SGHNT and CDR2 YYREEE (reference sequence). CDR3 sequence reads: CASSLAVTGVGETQYF. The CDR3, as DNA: TGTGCCAGCAGCTTGGCCGTCACAGGGGTTGGGGAGACCCAGTACTTC.

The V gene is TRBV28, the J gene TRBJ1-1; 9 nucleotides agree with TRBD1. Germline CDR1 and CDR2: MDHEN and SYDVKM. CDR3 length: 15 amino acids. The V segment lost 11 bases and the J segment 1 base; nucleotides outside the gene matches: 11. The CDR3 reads CAGQRTGVGNTEAFF. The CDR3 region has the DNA TGTGCCGGCCAACGGACAGGGGTAGGGAACACTGAAGCTTTCTTT.

CDR3 protein: CASSFGSGSEAFF. The CDR3 DNA sequence: TGCGCCAGCAGCTTTGGTTCTGGCAGTGAAGCTTTCTTT. The chain carries TRBV5-1 and TRBJ1-1; D ambiguous. Trimming removed 2 bases from V and 7 bases from J, with 12 bases in between. From germline, CDR1 is SGHRS and CDR2 YFSETQ. The CDR3 runs 13 residues.

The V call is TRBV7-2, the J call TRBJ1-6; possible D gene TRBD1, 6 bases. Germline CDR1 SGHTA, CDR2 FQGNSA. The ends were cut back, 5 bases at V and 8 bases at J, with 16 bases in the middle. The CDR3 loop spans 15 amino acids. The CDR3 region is CASSPGGGRDSPLHF. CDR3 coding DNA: TGTGCCAGCAGCCCTGGCGGGGGGCGGGATTCACCCCTCCACTTT.